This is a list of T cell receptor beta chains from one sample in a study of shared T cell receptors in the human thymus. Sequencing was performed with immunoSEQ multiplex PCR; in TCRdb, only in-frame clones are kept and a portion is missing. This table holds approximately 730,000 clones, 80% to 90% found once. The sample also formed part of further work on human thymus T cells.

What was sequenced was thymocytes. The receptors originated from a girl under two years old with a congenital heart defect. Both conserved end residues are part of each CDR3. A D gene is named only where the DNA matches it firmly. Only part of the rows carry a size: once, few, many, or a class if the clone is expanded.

CDR3 protein: CASSQPLLAGGGDTQYF; CDR3 DNA: TGCGCCAGCAGCCAACCCCTCCTAGCGGGGGGAGGAGATACGCAGTATTTT; clone size: NA; J gene: TRBJ2-3; D gene: TRBD2; V gene: TRBV4-1; CDR3 length: 17
CDR3 protein: CSVDGHNSGNTIYF; CDR3 DNA: TGCAGCGTTGATGGACATAACTCTGGAAACACCATATATTTT; clone size: NA; J gene: TRBJ1-3; D gene: NA; V gene: TRBV29-1; CDR3 length: 14
CDR3 protein: CASSQKPSGGPTTQYF; CDR3 DNA: TGTGCCAGCAGCCAAAAACCTAGCGGGGGGCCCACGACCCAGTACTTC; clone size: NA; J gene: TRBJ2-5; D gene: TRBD2; V gene: TRBV4-2; CDR3 length: 16
CDR3 protein: CASSLPGRTRFF; CDR3 DNA: TGTGCCAGCAGCTTGCCGGGCAGGACTAGATTCTTC; clone size: once; J gene: TRBJ2-1; D gene: TRBD2; V gene: TRBV5-4; CDR3 length: 12
CDR3 protein: CASSCRNHRVLGTNEKLFF; CDR3 DNA: TGTGCCAGCAGCTGTCGAAATCACAGGGTTTTGGGCACTAATGAAAAACTGTTTTTT; clone size: NA; J gene: TRBJ1-4; D gene: NA; V gene: TRBV5-6; CDR3 length: 19
CDR3 protein: CASSLGSPSPLHF; CDR3 DNA: TGTGCCAGCAGTTTAGGGAGCCCATCACCCCTCCACTTT; clone size: NA; J gene: TRBJ1-6; D gene: NA; V gene: TRBV27; CDR3 length: 13
CDR3 protein: CASSLGQGFIDEQFF; CDR3 DNA: TGTGCCAGCAGCTTGGGACAGGGGTTTATTGATGAGCAGTTCTTC; clone size: NA; J gene: TRBJ2-1; D gene: TRBD1; V gene: TRBV5-4; CDR3 length: 15
CDR3 protein: CASNTPARDNQGAFF; CDR3 DNA: TGTGCCAGCAACACCCCGGCCCGGGATAACCAGGGGGCTTTCTTT; clone size: NA; J gene: TRBJ1-1; D gene: NA; V gene: TRBV2; CDR3 length: 15
CDR3 protein: CAIGRRDRGPADTEAFF; CDR3 DNA: TGTGCCATCGGGCGGCGGGACAGGGGGCCTGCGGACACTGAAGCTTTCTTT; clone size: NA; J gene: TRBJ1-1; D gene: TRBD1; V gene: TRBV10-3; CDR3 length: 17
CDR3 protein: CASSLRGNTEAFF; CDR3 DNA: TGCGCCAGCAGCCTCCGGGGGAACACTGAAGCTTTCTTT; clone size: NA; J gene: TRBJ1-1; D gene: NA; V gene: TRBV4-1; CDR3 length: 13
CDR3 protein: CASSTPPGQGVTPDYGYTF; CDR3 DNA: TGTGCCAGTAGTACTCCCCCGGGACAGGGGGTTACCCCTGATTATGGCTACACCTTC; clone size: NA; J gene: TRBJ1-2; D gene: TRBD1; V gene: TRBV19; CDR3 length: 19
CDR3 protein: CASGFSDTEAFF; CDR3 DNA: TGTGCTAGTGGTTTTAGTGACACTGAAGCTTTCTTT; clone size: NA; J gene: TRBJ1-1; D gene: NA; V gene: TRBV12-5; CDR3 length: 12
CDR3 protein: CASSLGTYGTGGIDTQYF; CDR3 DNA: TGTGCCAGCAGCTTAGGGACCTACGGGACTGGAGGGATAGATACGCAGTATTTT; clone size: NA; J gene: TRBJ2-3; D gene: NA; V gene: TRBV7-2; CDR3 length: 18
CDR3 protein: CASSPGTLWQNTEAFF; CDR3 DNA: TGTGCCAGCTCCCCAGGCACCCTCTGGCAGAACACTGAAGCTTTCTTT; clone size: NA; J gene: TRBJ1-1; D gene: NA; V gene: TRBV9; CDR3 length: 16
CDR3 protein: CASSPAPGGLNQPQHF; CDR3 DNA: TGTGCCAGTAGCCCAGCGCCAGGGGGGCTCAATCAGCCCCAGCATTTT; clone size: NA; J gene: TRBJ1-5; D gene: TRBD1; V gene: TRBV19; CDR3 length: 16
CDR3 protein: CASSDPQEYGYTF; CDR3 DNA: TGTGCCAGCAGTGACCCACAGGAGTATGGCTACACCTTC; clone size: NA; J gene: TRBJ1-2; D gene: NA; V gene: TRBV25-1; CDR3 length: 13
CDR3 protein: CASSQSLRRGTDTQYF; CDR3 DNA: TGCGCCAGCAGCCAATCCCTGCGCAGGGGCACAGATACGCAGTATTTT; clone size: NA; J gene: TRBJ2-3; D gene: NA; V gene: TRBV4-3; CDR3 length: 16
CDR3 protein: CASSPEPTGTRNGYTF; CDR3 DNA: TGTGCCAGTAGTCCCGAACCGACCGGGACACGGAATGGCTACACCTTC; clone size: NA; J gene: TRBJ1-2; D gene: NA; V gene: TRBV19; CDR3 length: 16
CDR3 protein: CASIVPGRGRPTDTQYF; CDR3 DNA: TGTGCCAGCATCGTCCCGGGGCGGGGGAGGCCTACAGATACGCAGTATTTT; clone size: NA; J gene: TRBJ2-3; D gene: TRBD2; V gene: TRBV7-2; CDR3 length: 17
CDR3 protein: CASRLSTGNTIYF; CDR3 DNA: TGTGCCAGCCGACTCTCCACCGGAAACACCATATATTTT; clone size: NA; J gene: TRBJ1-3; D gene: NA; V gene: TRBV6-5; CDR3 length: 13
CDR3 protein: CASSLIAHFTGLVQYF; CDR3 DNA: TGCGCCAGCAGCTTGATCGCACATTTTACAGGGTTGGTGCAGTACTTC; clone size: NA; J gene: TRBJ2-7; D gene: NA; V gene: TRBV5-1; CDR3 length: 16
CDR3 protein: CSAGQSRSGNTIYF; CDR3 DNA: TGCAGCGCTGGACAGTCCCGCTCTGGAAACACCATATATTTT; clone size: few; J gene: TRBJ1-3; D gene: NA; V gene: TRBV29-1; CDR3 length: 14
CDR3 protein: CASSDIRGQGASPLHF; CDR3 DNA: TGTGCCAGCAGTGATATCCGGGGACAGGGAGCTTCACCCCTCCACTTT; clone size: few; J gene: TRBJ1-6; D gene: TRBD1; V gene: TRBV2; CDR3 length: 16
CDR3 protein: CASSLGQGPDTQYF; CDR3 DNA: TGTGCCAGCAGCTTAGGACAGGGCCCAGATACGCAGTATTTT; clone size: NA; J gene: TRBJ2-3; D gene: TRBD1; V gene: TRBV11-2; CDR3 length: 14
CDR3 protein: CASSRTGRDTQYF; CDR3 DNA: TGTGCCAGCAGTAGGACAGGGCGTGATACGCAGTATTTT; clone size: NA; J gene: TRBJ2-3; D gene: TRBD1; V gene: TRBV28; CDR3 length: 13
CDR3 protein: CASSPNGQGAGTEAFF; CDR3 DNA: TGTGCCAGCTCCCCTAACGGACAGGGGGCGGGGACTGAAGCTTTCTTT; clone size: NA; J gene: TRBJ1-1; D gene: TRBD1; V gene: TRBV18; CDR3 length: 16
CDR3 protein: CASRGAGAPQETQYF; CDR3 DNA: TGTGCCAGCAGGGGAGCGGGGGCTCCACAAGAGACCCAGTACTTC; clone size: NA; J gene: TRBJ2-5; D gene: TRBD2; V gene: TRBV6-6; CDR3 length: 15
CDR3 protein: CASSAHRGFLYEQYF; CDR3 DNA: TGTGCCAGCAGTGCCCACAGGGGGTTTTTGTACGAGCAGTACTTC; clone size: NA; J gene: TRBJ2-7; D gene: TRBD1; V gene: TRBV28; CDR3 length: 15
CDR3 protein: CASSLARAGPYTDTQYF; CDR3 DNA: TGTGCCAGCAGCTTGGCCCGGGCGGGGCCCTACACAGATACGCAGTATTTT; clone size: NA; J gene: TRBJ2-3; D gene: NA; V gene: TRBV5-6; CDR3 length: 17
CDR3 protein: CASSQRRTYSGVTDTQYF; CDR3 DNA: TGTGCCAGCAGCCAGCGGAGAACTTATAGCGGGGTTACAGATACGCAGTATTTT; clone size: NA; J gene: TRBJ2-3; D gene: TRBD2; V gene: TRBV14; CDR3 length: 18
CDR3 protein: CASGPRTGGSATNEKLFF; CDR3 DNA: TGTGCCAGCGGACCCCGGACAGGGGGATCGGCAACTAATGAAAAACTGTTTTTT; clone size: NA; J gene: TRBJ1-4; D gene: TRBD1; V gene: TRBV27; CDR3 length: 18
CDR3 protein: CASSFPGRGREKLFF; CDR3 DNA: TGTGCCAGCAGTTTCCCGGGCAGGGGTCGTGAAAAACTGTTTTTT; clone size: NA; J gene: TRBJ1-4; D gene: NA; V gene: TRBV28; CDR3 length: 15
CDR3 protein: CASSLSPRPERGLYEQYF; CDR3 DNA: TGTGCCAGCAGTTTATCACCCCGACCCGAAAGGGGGCTGTACGAGCAGTACTTC; clone size: NA; J gene: TRBJ2-7; D gene: TRBD1; V gene: TRBV27; CDR3 length: 18
CDR3 protein: CASSKDRGPGQPQHF; CDR3 DNA: TGCGCCAGCAGCAAAGACAGGGGGCCTGGTCAGCCCCAGCATTTT; clone size: NA; J gene: TRBJ1-5; D gene: TRBD1; V gene: TRBV4-3; CDR3 length: 15
CDR3 protein: CASSYQTQYRPKVGGEQYF; CDR3 DNA: TGTGCCAGCAGCTACCAGACTCAATATCGGCCCAAAGTCGGAGGAGAGCAGTACTTC; clone size: NA; J gene: TRBJ2-7; D gene: NA; V gene: TRBV7-2; CDR3 length: 19
CDR3 protein: CASSENTITRVSGGETQYF; CDR3 DNA: TGTGCCAGCAGTGAAAACACTATCACCCGAGTTAGCGGGGGTGAGACCCAGTACTTC; clone size: NA; J gene: TRBJ2-5; D gene: TRBD2; V gene: TRBV6-1; CDR3 length: 19
CDR3 protein: CASSQGGQGDSYGYTF; CDR3 DNA: TGCGCCAGCAGCCAGGGGGGACAGGGGGACTCCTATGGCTACACCTTC; clone size: NA; J gene: TRBJ1-2; D gene: TRBD1; V gene: TRBV4-3; CDR3 length: 16
CDR3 protein: CATSRDRGARHPSGNTIYF; CDR3 DNA: TGTGCCACCAGCAGAGATCGCGGAGCCCGCCATCCCTCTGGAAACACCATATATTTT; clone size: NA; J gene: TRBJ1-3; D gene: NA; V gene: TRBV15; CDR3 length: 19
CDR3 protein: CASGLVQYVYYGYTF; CDR3 DNA: TGTGCTAGTGGTTTGGTCCAGTACGTATACTATGGCTACACCTTC; clone size: NA; J gene: TRBJ1-2; D gene: NA; V gene: TRBV12-5; CDR3 length: 15
CDR3 protein: CSATTGGRGTEAFF; CDR3 DNA: TGCAGCGCCACGACAGGGGGCCGTGGCACTGAAGCTTTCTTT; clone size: once; J gene: TRBJ1-1; D gene: TRBD1; V gene: TRBV29-1; CDR3 length: 14
CDR3 protein: CASSIGATEAFF; CDR3 DNA: TGTGCCAGTAGTATTGGGGCGACTGAAGCTTTCTTT; clone size: NA; J gene: TRBJ1-1; D gene: NA; V gene: TRBV19; CDR3 length: 12
CDR3 protein: CASSVVSEETQYF; CDR3 DNA: TGTGCCAGCAGCGTAGTAAGTGAGGAGACCCAGTACTTC; clone size: NA; J gene: TRBJ2-5; D gene: NA; V gene: TRBV9; CDR3 length: 13
CDR3 protein: CASSEIAGNTEAF; CDR3 DNA: TGTGCCAGCAGTGAGATAGCAGGGAACACTGAAGCTTTT; clone size: NA; J gene: TRBJ1-1; D gene: NA; V gene: TRBV2; CDR3 length: 13
CDR3 protein: CASTPGRSNQPQHF; CDR3 DNA: TGTGCCAGTACCCCGGGGAGAAGCAATCAGCCCCAGCATTTT; clone size: once; J gene: TRBJ1-5; D gene: NA; V gene: TRBV19; CDR3 length: 14
CDR3 protein: CASSPPREETQYF; CDR3 DNA: TGTGCCAGCAGCCCCCCGCGGGAAGAGACCCAGTACTTC; clone size: NA; J gene: TRBJ2-5; D gene: NA; V gene: TRBV4-2; CDR3 length: 13
CDR3 protein: CASKTRGGAGELFF; CDR3 DNA: TGCGCCAGCAAAACGCGGGGGGGCGCCGGGGAGCTGTTTTTT; clone size: NA; J gene: TRBJ2-2; D gene: TRBD2; V gene: TRBV5-1; CDR3 length: 14